This T cell receptor beta chain appears in the sequencing data of a study of blood T cell repertoires in COVID-19. TCRdb's copy holds only in-frame clones and misses some; the assay was immunoSEQ multiplex PCR. Among roughly 200,000 clones listed, around 90% were seen once. The receptor's source is a man between 35 and 55 years old with acute or convalescent COVID-19. What was sequenced was peripheral blood.

This chain's CDR3 is CAIKGGQELESAYF. CDR3 sequence (DNA): TGTGCCATCAAAGGTGGACAGGAGTTAGAAAGTGCGTACTTC. The V gene is TRBV10-3, the J gene TRBJ2-7; TRBD1 agrees at 7 bases. CDR1 is ENHRY and CDR2 is SYGVKD in the germline V gene. V gave up 7 bases and J gave up 12 bases; unmatched junction bases: 18. The CDR3 consists of 14 residues.